This TCR beta chain was identified during a study of beta chain features in type 1 diabetes. General observations from the study: Type 1 diabetes patients had TCRB CDR3s that were shorter (moderately but significantly so) in all four CD4+ subsets.

Trimming took 2 bases from V and 3 from J, leaving 5 bases between them. Looked up from germline, CDR1 is MDHEN and CDR2 is SYDVKM. The CDR3 consists of 12 residues. TCRB transcripts that were expressed got sequenced, as all of the isolated RNA had been reverse transcribed. Only in-frame clones appear in the TCRdb table, and some are missing; sequencing was by immunoSEQ multiplex PCR. This table has under 300,000 clones, around 22% appearing once. This clone turned up a few times. Its target is unknown. In the same sample, other DNA sequences code for this CDR3. The sequence was collected from a woman aged 25 to 45 with type 1 diabetes. What was sequenced was naive CD4+ T cells from blood. The rearrangement links TRBV28 to TRBJ2-7, with D perhaps TRBD2 (5 bases). As DNA, the CDR3 is TGTGCCAGCAGTTTAGGGAGCTACGAGCAGTACTTC. This gives the protein CASSLGSYEQYF. Full variable domain (missing parts from reference TRBV28 and TRBJ2-7): DVKVTQSSRYLVKRTGEKVFLECVQDMDHENMFWYRQDPGLGLRLIYFSYDVKMKEKGDIPEGYSVSREKKERFSLILESASTNQTSMYLCASSLGSYEQYFGPGTRLTVT.